The next 30 T cell receptor beta chains were all read from a single sample in a study of blood T cell repertoires in COVID-19. The method was immunoSEQ multiplex PCR; TCRdb's version includes in-frame clones alone and lacks a portion of them. The profile shows roughly 87,000 clones, around 75% of them singletons. The sequencing input was peripheral blood. These TCRs come from a woman aged 45-60 years with acute or convalescent COVID-19.

The V gene is TRBV27, the J gene TRBJ2-3; 8 bases line up with TRBD2. This CDR3 has 15 amino acids. V lost 6 bases, J lost 0 bases, and 5 bases stayed unmatched. Germline values: CDR1 MNHEY, CDR2 SMNVEV (reference sequence). Here the CDR3 DNA reads TGTGCCAGCAGCAGTAGCGGGGCTAGCACAGATACGCAGTATTTT. It yields the protein CASSSSGASTDTQYF.

Only a few counts were recorded for this clone. The V call is TRBV7-8, the J call TRBJ1-1; 7 nucleotides match TRBD1. This CDR3 comprises 15 residues. Germline V lookup: CDR1 SGHVS, CDR2 FQNEAQ. J gave up 0 bases and V 6 bases, and 7 bases lay outside the gene matches. CDR3 residues: CASRSSQGVNTEAFF. In DNA form, the CDR3 reads TGTGCCAGCAGGTCATCTCAGGGGGTGAACACTGAAGCTTTCTTT.

The chain combines TRBV28 with TRBJ2-5, with D possibly TRBD2 on 5 matching bases. This CDR3 has 13 amino acids. Trimming took 7 bases from V and 3 from J, leaving 12 bases between them. Germline CDR1 is MDHEN and CDR2 is SYDVKM. DNA of the CDR3: TGTGCCAGCATGTCGGGGAGAAAAGAGACCCAGTACTTC. Translation gives CASMSGRKETQYF.

The chain has TRBV7-9 and TRBJ1-5; tentative D call: TRBD1 (5 bases). The germline V gene has CDR1 SEHNR and CDR2 FQNEAQ (reference sequence). Trimming cost V 1 base and J 0 bases, with 7 bases left between them. The CDR3 consists of 15 residues. The DNA of the CDR3 is TGTGCCAGCAGCTTAGGGACACTTAGCAATCAGCCCCAGCATTTT. Translated, it gives CASSLGTLSNQPQHF.

CDR3 residues: CASGQTGYNSPLHF. In nucleotides, the CDR3 is TGTGCCAGCGGGCAGACAGGTTATAATTCACCCCTCCACTTT. The genes are TRBV7-2 and TRBJ1-6; tentative D call: TRBD1 (6 bases). With 8 bases removed from V and 4 bases from J, the gap between germline ends came to 12 bases. Germline loops: CDR1 SGHTA, CDR2 FQGNSA. CDR3 size: 14 residues.

This chain joins TRBV6-5 and TRBJ2-7; the match to TRBD2 covers 7 bases. V lost 0 bases, J lost 0 bases, and 2 bases stayed unmatched. Germline CDR1 and CDR2: MNHEY and SVGAGI. This CDR3 is built from 15 residues. This CDR3 is CASSYSGGSSYEQYF. In nucleotides, the CDR3 is TGTGCCAGCAGTTACTCGGGGGGGAGCTCCTACGAGCAGTACTTC.

The rearrangement joins TRBV7-9 to TRBJ2-1; 14 positions agree with TRBD2. The CDR3 spans 16 residues. The V and J ends lost 3 bases and 8 bases, in that order; junction bases with no gene match: 6. In germline, CDR1 is SEHNR, CDR2 FQNEAQ (reference sequence). CDR3 amino acids: CASSFGLAGGRDEQFF. The CDR3 DNA follows: TGTGCCAGCAGCTTCGGACTAGCGGGGGGAAGGGATGAGCAGTTCTTC. Full variable domain (outside the CDR3, taken from reference TRBV7-9 and TRBJ2-1): DTGVSQNPRHKITKRGQNVTFRCDPISEHNRLYWYRQTLGQGPEFLTYFQNEAQLEKSRLLSDRFSAERPKGSFSTLEIQRTEQGDSAMYLCASSFGLAGGRDEQFFGPGTRLTVL.

The chain recombines TRBV7-2 with TRBJ2-1; D is perhaps TRBD1 (5 bases). CDR3 length: 12 amino acids. V dropped 1 base and J dropped 8 bases, with 6 bases sitting between them. The germline V gene encodes CDR1 SGHTA and CDR2 FQGNSA. CDR3 residues: CASSLDRYEQFF. The CDR3 coding sequence is TGTGCCAGCAGCTTAGACAGGTATGAGCAGTTCTTC.

This clone was detected ten times or more. V usage is TRBV29-1 and J usage is TRBJ2-5; D perhaps matches TRBD2 (6 bases). The CDR3 is 12 residues long. Germline V gene data show CDR1 as SQVTM and CDR2 as ANQGSEA. The V and J ends lost 4 bases and 5 bases respectively, with 11 bases between them. CDR3 bases: TGCAGCGTTGCCGGGACTGGCGAGACCCAGTACTTC. This encodes CSVAGTGETQYF.

This chain joins TRBV12-2 and TRBJ1-2. TRBV12-2 is described as a pseudogene. The CDR3 contains 9 residues. CDR3 residues: CASWPSGRF. The CDR3 DNA reads TGTGCAAGTTGGCCAAGCGGGCGCTTC.

The chain joins TRBV7-2 to TRBJ1-1, with 9 positions matching TRBD1. V dropped 5 bases and J dropped 1; count of bases not matched to a gene: 8. Germline V gene data show CDR1 as SGHTA and CDR2 as FQGNSA. The CDR3 extends over 16 amino acids. CDR3 in DNA: TGTGCCAGCAGCCCATCGGACAGGGGATGGAACACTGAAGCTTTCTTT. This encodes CASSPSDRGWNTEAFF. The full variable domain, in which reference TRBV7-2 and TRBJ1-1 provide the parts outside the CDR3, is GAGVSQSPSNKVTEKGKDVELRCDPISGHTALYWYRQSLGQGLEFLIYFQGNSAPDKSGLPSDRFSAERTGGSVSTLTIQRTQQEDSAVYLCASSPSDRGWNTEAFFGQGTRLTVV.

V is TRBV6-5 and J is TRBJ2-3; TRBD2 matches 10 bases. CDR1 is MNHEY, CDR2 SVGAGI, per germline. CDR3 length: 13 residues. The ends lost 6 bases at V and 6 bases at J; junction bases unmatched: 3. CDR3 residues: CASRLAGSDTQYF. The CDR3 nucleotides read TGTGCCAGCAGACTAGCGGGGTCTGATACGCAGTATTTT.

The chain combines TRBV3-1 (or the pseudogene TRBV3-2) with TRBJ2-7; 8 bases match TRBD2. With V trimmed by 6 bases and J by 5 bases, 6 bases remained unmatched. The CDR3 extends over 13 amino acids. The germline CDR1 and CDR2 sequences are LGHDT and YNNKEL (reference sequence). Written as DNA, the CDR3 is TGTGCCAGCAGGAGCAGCGGGGGTAACGAGCAGTACTTC. It translates to CASRSSGGNEQYF.

The chain recombines TRBV7-3 with TRBJ1-1, with 7 bases lining up with TRBD1. V shed 5 bases and J 4 bases; nucleotides not matched to a gene: 4. In germline, CDR1 is SGHTA, CDR2 FQGTGA. The CDR3 loop spans 13 amino acids. The CDR3 sequence is CASSASGGTEAFF. In DNA, the CDR3 is TGTGCCAGCAGCGCCTCAGGGGGCACTGAAGCTTTCTTT.

This rearrangement joins TRBV28 to TRBJ2-7; D may be TRBD1 (6 bases). This CDR3 is built from 13 residues. Germline V CDR1 and CDR2: MDHEN, SYDVKM. V lost 6 bases, J lost 6 bases, and 15 bases lay in between. The CDR3 here is CASREGVGREQYF. The CDR3 region has the DNA TGTGCCAGCAGAGAGGGGGTGGGTCGCGAGCAGTACTTC.

The chain joins TRBV5-8 to TRBJ2-3; 11 bases map to TRBD2. CDR1 SGHTS and CDR2 YDEGEE come from the germline V gene. This CDR3 spans 16 amino acids. V lost 3 bases and J lost 2; bases outside the gene matches: 5. The CDR3 region has the DNA TGTGCCAGCAGCTCAACTAGCGGGGGCTACACAGATACGCAGTATTTT. Its protein product is CASSSTSGGYTDTQYF.

The DNA for the CDR3 is TGTGCCAGCAGTGACATAGCGGGGGACGGGGAGACCCAGTACTTC. As protein: CASSDIAGDGETQYF. J is TRBJ2-5 and V is TRBV6-1, with 9 bases aligning to TRBD2. Trimming took 3 bases from V and 5 from J; bases not matched to a gene: 7. The CDR3 extends over 15 amino acids. Per the germline V gene, CDR1 is MNHNS and CDR2 is SASEGT.

This clone was seen more than once but under ten times. V and J are TRBV2 and TRBJ2-3; 10 positions match TRBD1. The CDR3 is made up of 16 amino acids. Per germline, CDR1 SNHLY and CDR2 FYNNEI. The junction had 9 bases not matched to a gene; V was cut back by 7 bases and J by 2 bases. The CDR3 sequence is CASNPGQGGTTDTQYF. CDR3 DNA: TGTGCCAGCAACCCCGGACAGGGGGGGACCACAGATACGCAGTATTTT.

The genes are TRBV27 and TRBJ2-1, with D uncertain. CDR3 length: 15 residues. Per the germline V gene, CDR1 is MNHEY and CDR2 is SMNVEV (reference sequence). Deletions cut 0 bases from V and 8 bases from J, with 14 bases between. The CDR3 bases are TGTGCCAGCAGTTTATCGATGTCCAGAAGCGATGAGCAGTTCTTC. Translation gives CASSLSMSRSDEQFF.

The CDR3 DNA reads as TGCAGCGCTGTGCGGGGGGTAGGCTACGAGCAGTACTTC. It translates to CSAVRGVGYEQYF. J is TRBJ2-7 and V is TRBV29-1, with 8 bases aligning to TRBD2. CDR3 length: 13 amino acids. Per germline, CDR1 SQVTM and CDR2 ANQGSEA. Trimming removed 7 bases from V and 3 bases from J; junction bases left unmatched: 8.

CDR3 DNA sequence: TGTGCCAGTAGTATAGGAGGGACTAATGAAAAACTGTTTTTT. Its protein is CASSIGGTNEKLFF. This chain links TRBV19 with TRBJ1-4; D unclear. The CDR3 totals 14 residues. V lost 1 base to trimming and J lost 2 bases, with 5 bases between them. Germline values: CDR1 LNHDA, CDR2 SQIVND (reference sequence).

In DNA form, the CDR3 reads TGTGCCAGCAGTTCCGCGGGGGGCCAAGGCTACACCTTC. It specifies CASSSAGGQGYTF. The chain carries TRBV27 and TRBJ1-2, with TRBD1 as a possible D gene (6 bases). V gave up 4 bases and J gave up 8 bases, with 14 bases separating them. This CDR3 has 13 residues. Germline V gives CDR1 MNHEY, CDR2 SMNVEV (reference sequence).

This clone was recorded a few times. The V and J genes are TRBV27 and TRBJ2-7; perhaps TRBD1 as D (5 bases). This CDR3 is 14 amino acids long. The ends were cut back, 5 bases at V and 7 bases at J, with 18 bases in the middle. Germline loops: CDR1 MNHEY, CDR2 SMNVEV (reference sequence). The CDR3 DNA reads TGTGCCAGCAGTATAGAAGGGGTGCCTGGAGAGCAGTACTTC. It yields the protein CASSIEGVPGEQYF.

The gene calls are TRBV2 and TRBJ1-4; TRBD1 matches 9 bases. The length of the CDR3 is 15 residues. V gave up 4 bases and J gave up 7 bases; unmatched junction bases: 7. Germline CDR1 SNHLY, CDR2 FYNNEI. The CDR3 region has the DNA TGTGCCAGCAGTGCGAACGGACAGGGGTTTGAAAAACTGTTTTTT. Protein: CASSANGQGFEKLFF.

Concerning this clone itself: Different DNA sequences within this sample yield the same CDR3. This chain links TRBV5-4 with TRBJ2-3; TRBD2 matches 8 bases. Germline-derived CDR1 and CDR2 are SGHNT and YYREEE (reference sequence). This CDR3 has 15 residues. The V segment lost 0 bases and the J segment 3 bases; nucleotides outside the gene matches: 3. The CDR3 is CASSLAGGGTDTQYF. CDR3 nucleotide sequence: TGTGCCAGCAGCTTGGCTGGCGGGGGGACAGATACGCAGTATTTT.

The V call is TRBV18, the J call TRBJ1-5; no firm D call. CDR3 length equals 13 residues. Germline CDR1 and CDR2: KGHSH and LQKENI. The V end lost 3 bases, the J end lost 6 bases, and 9 bases lay between the germline ends. The CDR3 spells CASSPGVSQPQHF. CDR3 nucleotides: TGTGCCAGCTCACCCGGAGTGAGTCAGCCCCAGCATTTT.

The rearrangement uses TRBV5-1 and TRBJ2-1, with 14 positions matching TRBD2. CDR1 is SGHRS and CDR2 is YFSETQ in the germline V gene. The CDR3 length is 17 residues. Unmatched junction bases numbered 3, after V lost 0 bases and J lost 4 bases. The CDR3 nucleotides are TGCGCCAGCAGCTTGGATGGACTAGCGGGGGGATACAATGAGCAGTTCTTC. Its protein product is CASSLDGLAGGYNEQFF.

The CDR3 here is CASSQDLGTPNYGYTF. As DNA, the CDR3 is TGTGCCAGCAGCCAAGATCTGGGCACGCCGAACTATGGCTACACCTTC. This chain links TRBV3-1 (or the pseudogene TRBV3-2) with TRBJ1-2; D not certain. The V and J ends lost 0 bases and 2 bases respectively, with 13 bases between them. The CDR3 length is 16 residues. Germline values: CDR1 LGHDT, CDR2 YNNKEL (reference sequence).

This rearrangement joins TRBV2 to TRBJ1-2; D remains unclear. The germline V gene has CDR1 SNHLY and CDR2 FYNNEI. The V gene lost 3 bases and the J gene lost 2 bases, with 13 bases spanning the gap. The CDR3 extends over 15 amino acids. The CDR3 spells CASSERAGTNYGYTF. Written as DNA, the CDR3 is TGTGCCAGCAGTGAGAGGGCCGGCACGAACTATGGCTACACCTTC.

The V call is TRBV19, the J call TRBJ1-1; D unresolved. This CDR3 is built from 11 residues. CDR1 and CDR2 from the germline V gene are LNHDA and SQIVND (reference sequence). Trimming cost V 6 bases and J 1 base, with 3 bases left between them. The CDR3: CASRANTEAFF. The CDR3 nucleotides are TGTGCCAGTAGGGCGAACACTGAAGCTTTCTTT.